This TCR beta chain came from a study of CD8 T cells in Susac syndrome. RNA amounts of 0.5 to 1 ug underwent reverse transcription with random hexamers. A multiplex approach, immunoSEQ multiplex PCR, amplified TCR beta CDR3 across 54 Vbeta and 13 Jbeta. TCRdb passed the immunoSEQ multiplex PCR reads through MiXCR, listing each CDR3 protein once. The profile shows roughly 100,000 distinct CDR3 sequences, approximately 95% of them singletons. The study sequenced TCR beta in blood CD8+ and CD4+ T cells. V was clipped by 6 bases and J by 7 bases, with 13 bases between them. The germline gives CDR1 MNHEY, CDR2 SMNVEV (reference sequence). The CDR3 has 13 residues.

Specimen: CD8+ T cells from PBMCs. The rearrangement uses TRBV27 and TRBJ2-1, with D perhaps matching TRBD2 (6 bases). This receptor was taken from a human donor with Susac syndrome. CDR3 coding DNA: TGTGCCAGCAGCGGGGGAAGGAGTAATGAGCAGTTCTTC. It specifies CASSGGRSNEQFF.